This entry lists 26 T cell receptor beta chains sequenced from one sample in a study of human T cells and chemical hapten exposure. MiXCR, run by TCRdb on the RACE reads, gives a single entry per CDR3 protein. The sample lists about 380,000 distinct CDR3 sequences; 5.1% were seen once. Documented time point: pre-sensitization, week 0. Noted treatment: therapeutic diphenylcyclopropenone sensitization with weekly scalp DPC. Specimen: whole blood, collected in connection with sensitization to the hapten diphenylcyclopropenone (DPC). The receptors originated from a woman aged 50 to 65 with alopecia areata. Some clones in this sample may be carry-over from other donors' samples.

Ten or more counts support this clonotype. This chain joins TRBV7-9 and TRBJ2-3, with a tentative D call TRBD2 (6 bases). V lost 4 bases to trimming and J lost 2 bases, with 16 bases between them. Germline lookup yields CDR1 SEHNR and CDR2 FQNEAQ (reference sequence). The CDR3 runs to 16 residues. DNA for the CDR3: TGTGCCAGCAGCTGGAGAGGGAGGACACCCACAGATACGCAGTATTTT. As protein: CASSWRGRTPTDTQYF.

This clonotype was recorded at least ten times. In DNA, the CDR3 is TGTGCCAGCAGCTTAAGCGGGGGGGCCACAGATACGCAGTATTTT. It specifies CASSLSGGATDTQYF. The J gene is TRBJ2-3, the V gene TRBV7-3; 9 nucleotides align to TRBD2. The CDR3 covers 15 residues. Germline CDR1 reads SGHTA; CDR2 reads FQGTGA. V trimming: 1 base; J trimming: 2 bases; junction bases outside the gene matches: 1. The complete variable domain, with remaining parts taken from reference TRBV7-3 and TRBJ2-3, reads GAGVSQTPSNKVTEKGKYVELRCDPISGHTALYWYRQSLGQGPEFLIYFQGTGAADDSGLPNDRFFAVRPEGSVSTLKIQRTERGDSAVYLCASSLSGGATDTQYFGPGTRLTVL.

At least ten counts were recorded for this clonotype. The chain has TRBV29-1 and TRBJ1-6, with 10 positions matching TRBD1. This CDR3 is 14 amino acids long. V trimming: 6 bases; J trimming: 6 bases; junction bases outside the gene matches: 5. In germline, CDR1 is SQVTM, CDR2 ANQGSEA. Here the CDR3 DNA reads TGCAGCGTCGGGACAGGGGCGCCTAATTCACCCCTCCACTTT. Its translation: CSVGTGAPNSPLHF.

This clonotype was detected ten times or more. This chain connects TRBV28 to TRBJ2-4; D is unresolved. CDR3 size: 12 residues. Germline assignment: CDR1 MDHEN and CDR2 SYDVKM. V was cut by 5 bases and J by 9 bases, with 11 bases left in between. CDR3 DNA: TGTGCCAGCAGTGAGATATTCGGCATTCAGTACTTC. It translates to CASSEIFGIQYF.

This clonotype has only a few counts. A read error may account for a junction end that differs from germline. V and J are TRBV28 and TRBJ2-7, with TRBD1 matching 7 bases. Germline loops: CDR1 MDHEN, CDR2 SYDVKM. The length of the CDR3 is 11 residues. CDR3 amino acids: CASRGMDRRLF. The CDR3 DNA sequence: TGTGCCAGCAGGGGAATGGACAGGCGCTTATTC.

This clonotype has ten or more counts. J is TRBJ2-1 and V is TRBV6-5; TRBD2 matches 7 bases. Trimming cost V 5 bases and J 10 bases; bases outside gene matches: 2. Per germline, CDR1 MNHEY and CDR2 SVGAGI. This CDR3 has 11 residues. For the CDR3, the DNA is TGTGCCAGCAGTCTTAGCGGGGAGCAGTTCTTC. It encodes CASSLSGEQFF.

This clonotype was counted at least ten times. The CDR3 DNA is TGCAGCGTTGAGGGCAGGTACAATGAGCAGTTCTTC. It yields the protein CSVEGRYNEQFF. J is TRBJ2-1 and V is TRBV29-1; D unresolved. CDR1 SQVTM and CDR2 ANQGSEA come from the germline V gene. V lost 3 bases and J lost 4, with 7 bases in between. This CDR3 has 12 amino acids.

This clonotype was picked up many times. The chain couples TRBV12-3 or TRBV12-4 to TRBJ2-4, with unresolved D. This CDR3 contains 14 residues. Trimming pared 2 bases from V and 1 base from J, leaving 6 bases between. The chain's CDR3 is CASSLPVAKNIQYF. CDR3 coding DNA: TGTGCCAGCAGTTTACCGGTGGCCAAAAACATTCAGTACTTC.

The chain combines TRBV7-8 with TRBJ2-1; D might be TRBD1 (5 bases). V dropped 3 bases and J dropped 8 bases, with 14 bases sitting between them. Germline lookup yields CDR1 SGHVS and CDR2 FQNEAQ. This CDR3 has 14 residues. Here the CDR3 reads CASSLTVDFYEQFF. The DNA for the CDR3 is TGTGCCAGCAGCTTGACAGTTGATTTTTATGAGCAGTTCTTC.

This clonotype was found a few times. This sequence joins TRBV2 and TRBJ1-6, with TRBD1 matching 8 bases. With 9 bases clipped from V and 6 bases from J, the junction kept 13 bases outside the gene matches. Germline loops: CDR1 SNHLY, CDR2 FYNNEI. This CDR3 is built from 16 residues. This CDR3 reads CARKKAGGGRNSPLHF. The CDR3 bases are TGTGCCAGAAAAAAAGCAGGGGGCGGTCGTAATTCACCCCTCCACTTT.

This clonotype was detected ten times or more. The genes are TRBV28 and TRBJ1-1; the match to TRBD1 covers 8 bases. The CDR3 consists of 16 residues. V dropped 4 bases and J dropped 1; count of bases not matched to a gene: 8. Germline CDR1 MDHEN, CDR2 SYDVKM. CDR3 protein: CASSSKQGEKNTEAFF. DNA for the CDR3: TGTGCCAGCAGTTCCAAACAGGGGGAGAAGAACACTGAAGCTTTCTTT.

The chain is built from TRBV5-1 and TRBJ1-1, with a possible D match to TRBD1 (5 bases). V was cut by 4 bases and J by 3 bases, with 13 bases left in between. Germline V gives CDR1 SGHRS, CDR2 YFSETQ. The CDR3 loop spans 14 amino acids. CDR3 DNA sequence: TGCGCCAGCAGCCTAGGATGGGGGTACACTGAAGCTTTCTTT. Encoded protein: CASSLGWGYTEAFF.

This clonotype was seen at least ten times. This sequence joins TRBV6-2 or TRBV6-3 and TRBJ2-7; tentative D call: TRBD1 (6 bases). This CDR3 has 12 residues. CDR1 MNHEY and CDR2 SVGEGT come from the germline V gene. With 10 bases removed from V and 5 bases from J, the gap between germline ends came to 15 bases. CDR3: CATEDSPDEQYF. CDR3 sequence (DNA): TGTGCCACCGAGGACAGTCCCGACGAGCAGTACTTC.

This clonotype was seen ten or more times. The junction does not match germline at one end; this may be a read error. The chain employs TRBV29-1 and TRBJ2-1, with 8 bases matching TRBD1. CDR1 and CDR2 (germline): SQVTM, ANQGSEA. The CDR3 is 11 residues long. For the CDR3, the DNA is TGCAGCGTTGAAAGGACAGGGAGGAAAATCTTC. Translation: CSVERTGRKIF.

Only a few counts were recorded for this clonotype. The chain links TRBV12-3 or TRBV12-4 to TRBJ2-3; 11 positions agree with TRBD1. The CDR3 is 15 residues long. The V segment lost 6 bases and the J segment 7 bases; nucleotides outside the gene matches: 9. The CDR3 loop is CASSRKDRGPNTQYF. In nucleotides, the CDR3 is TGTGCCAGCAGCCGAAAGGACAGGGGGCCAAATACGCAGTATTTT.

This clonotype was seen repeatedly, ten times or more. The V and J genes are TRBV6-6 and TRBJ2-3; 7 bases match TRBD1. This CDR3 is 14 amino acids long. Germline V gene data show CDR1 as MNHNY and CDR2 as SVGAGI (reference sequence). J lost 8 bases, V lost 5 bases, and 10 bases had no gene match. Written as DNA, the CDR3 is TGTGCCAGCAGTCCGTCCCCCGCAGGGGGTACGCAGTATTTT. Translating gives CASSPSPAGGTQYF.

This clonotype occurred many times. The rearrangement links TRBV7-2 to TRBJ2-6; D is unclear. V lost 4 bases, J lost 4 bases, and 11 bases lay in between. The germline V gene encodes CDR1 SGHTA and CDR2 FQGNSA. This CDR3 is 15 amino acids long. The CDR3 spells CASSSPGEGANVLTF. For the CDR3, the DNA is TGTGCCAGCAGCTCCCCCGGCGAAGGGGCCAACGTCCTGACTTTC.

This clonotype has a count of ten or more. The V and J genes are TRBV7-9 and TRBJ2-7; either TRBD1 or TRBD2 may supply D (7 bases each). Germline CDR1 is SEHNR and CDR2 is FQNEAQ (reference sequence). V lost 1 base to trimming and J lost 3 bases, with 13 bases between them. The CDR3 runs 15 residues. CDR3 nucleotides: TGTGCCAGCAGCTTAGGACAGGGAGGGAACTACGAGCAGTACTTC. This codes for CASSLGQGGNYEQYF.

A few counts support this clonotype. The gene calls are TRBV6-2 or TRBV6-3 and TRBJ2-1; 8 bases line up with TRBD2. CDR1 and CDR2 (germline): MNHEY, SVGEGT. The ends lost 9 bases at V and 10 bases at J; junction bases unmatched: 5. The CDR3 consists of 11 residues. CDR3 nucleotides: TGTGCCAGTGCGGGAGGCGAAGAGCAGTTCTTC. It is translated as CASAGGEEQFF.

This clonotype occurred a few times. V usage is TRBV9 and J usage is TRBJ1-5, with D tentatively TRBD1 (6 bases). Germline V gene lookup returns CDR1 SGDLS and CDR2 YYNGEE. The CDR3 covers 14 residues. Trimming removed 4 bases at V and 4 bases at J, with 12 bases between. The CDR3 spells CASSKQGGNQPQHF. In DNA, the CDR3 is TGTGCCAGCAGCAAACAAGGGGGGAATCAGCCCCAGCATTTT.

This clonotype has ten or more counts. This sequence joins TRBV28 and TRBJ1-5; D remains ambiguous. Germline V gives CDR1 MDHEN, CDR2 SYDVKM. There are 14 residues in the CDR3. The germline V and J ends were trimmed by 5 bases and 2 bases, with 10 bases remaining between them. This CDR3 is CASSRPMRNQPQHF. The DNA of the CDR3 is TGTGCCAGCAGTCGACCCATGCGCAATCAGCCCCAGCATTTT.

This chain joins TRBV2 and TRBJ1-1, with unresolved D. V was clipped by 6 bases and J by 1 base, with 9 bases between them. The CDR3 is 13 amino acids. Germline values: CDR1 SNHLY, CDR2 FYNNEI. CDR3 DNA: TGTGCCAGCAGGGCCAGAGAGAACACTGAAGCTTTCTTT. Amino acids: CASRARENTEAFF.

This chain uses TRBV5-4 with TRBJ1-4; D gene unclear. The V end was cut by 3 bases, the J end by 11 bases, with 14 bases between. The CDR3 has 13 amino acids. Germline V lookup: CDR1 SGHNT, CDR2 YYREEE (reference sequence). CDR3 coding DNA: TGTGCCAGCAGCTCCGGTGGAGCCGGGAAACTGTTTTTT. Translated, it gives CASSSGGAGKLFF.

The V and J genes are TRBV11-2 and TRBJ1-2; D remains ambiguous. V was shortened by 4 bases and J by 7 bases, with 13 bases between the two germline ends. Germline assignment: CDR1 SGHAT and CDR2 FQNNGV. This CDR3 comprises 13 residues. In DNA form, the CDR3 reads TGTGCCAGCAGCTCATTGCACTTGTTTGGCTACACCTTC. This sequence encodes CASSSLHLFGYTF.

This clonotype has a count of ten or more. This chain links TRBV12-3 or TRBV12-4 with TRBJ2-1, with 8 bases matching TRBD2. The CDR3 sequence is 15 residues long. After removal of 1 base from V and 4 bases from J, the junction contained 3 bases not matched to a gene. DNA of the CDR3: TGTGCCAGCAGTTTAGGACTAGCGACTTACAATGAGCAGTTCTTC. It codes for CASSLGLATYNEQFF.

This clonotype was detected ten times or more. The chain employs TRBV9 and TRBJ2-2; no clear D gene. The CDR3 is 17 amino acids. The germline CDR1 and CDR2 sequences are SGDLS and YYNGEE. V gave up 1 base and J gave up 0 bases, with 13 bases separating them. The CDR3 spells CASSVTTVAANTGELFF. CDR3 DNA sequence: TGTGCCAGCAGCGTAACTACTGTAGCCGCGAACACCGGGGAGCTGTTTTTT.